This T cell receptor beta chain was documented in a study of identical twins (dated by TCRdb to about 2016). With respect to the entire study: The study deep-sequenced TCR alpha and beta repertoires from monozygotic twins, unrelated adults of various ages and cord blood to test whether fetal clonotypes persist. Replicate twin experiments were performed at different times using different library preparation protocols to rule out contamination. Paper-wide results and their limitations: Excess twin sharing in beta out-of-frame sequences was weaker because fewer shared sequences lowered the signal-to-noise ratio. Compared with coincidental sharing between unrelated individuals, an excess of low generation-probability sequences was observed among out-of-frame TCR alpha sequences shared between twins. Zero-insertion analyses could be partly confounded by invariant T cells such as MAIT and iNKT, although diverse VJ usage argued against such confounding for most clonotypes. Abundant cord blood beta clonotypes carried fewer insertions; young adult naive repertoires showed a weaker similar trend, while memory repertoires showed none. In monozygotic twins, out-of-frame TCR alpha sharing was systematically underestimated by recombination models, although the models agreed with sharing between unrelated individuals. Because the same donors could not be followed over many years, conclusions were based on cross-sectional statistical analysis.

The library was obtained by 5' RACE. TCRdb shows the sequencer as Illumina HiSeq 2000. Template switching introduced a universal primer binding site; the final cDNA contained a unique molecular identifier, enabling accurate counting of TCR cDNA molecules. Specific primers in the conserved constant-segment region were used to synthesize first-strand cDNA for the TCR alpha and beta chains. To control for contamination, every cDNA library was double barcoded, receiving both a SMART-Mk sample barcode and Illumina barcodes. TruSeq adapter sequences and Illumina sample barcodes were added in two successive PCR steps. TCR alpha and beta cDNA libraries were sequenced on the Illumina HiSeq platform with custom primers. Processing in the source paper ran as follows. Unique molecular identifiers were extracted from raw reads with MiGEC, and CDR3 positions were determined with MiXCR. For each individual, recombination models were inferred using an EM algorithm with the repgenHMM and IGoR tools. Shared clonotypes were analyzed with the tcR package in R, and sharing was normalized by the product of cloneset sizes. Out-of-frame nonproductive sequences were analyzed to study raw recombination free of thymic and clonal selection effects. TCRdb reprocessing: public reads trimmed at Q25 with fastp, clones called with MiXCR, in-frame beta chains kept. One record per CDR3 amino acid sequence lists the most common genes and DNA. TCRdb's processing, not the study's, gives the V and J calls here. The table for this sample lists 210,000 or so distinct CDR3 sequences; 7.5% of them were counted only once. About 1.9% of the sample goes to the ten largest clones.

Many counts were recorded for this clonotype. This receptor's antigen is unknown. There are no base qualities to consult, and no much larger clone falls within one base. Spanning cysteine to phenylalanine, the CDR3 consists of 11 amino acids. Just the 33-base CDR3 DNA is kept, in frame starting at base 1. The germline V gene yields MGHDK for CDR1 and SYGVNS for CDR2. Cut back by 2 bases and 3 bases, the V and J ends lie 2 bases apart. Only healthy Caucasian donors were included. Three pairs of female monozygotic twins, all aged about 18 to 30 years, made up the twin cohort. Using Miltenyi CD45RO+ enrichment and human naive T-cell isolation kits, memory (CD45RO+) and naive T cells were isolated from PBMC. The sample was also linked to a second study, of yellow fever vaccine responses in identical twins. That second report states: The T cell response to vaccination in identical twins was reported by the authors to appear partly convergent and partly personalized. In identical twins, the study followed T cell clones that responded to the vaccine with precision.

This receptor was obtained from a woman aged 18-35 years in good health. The sequencing sample was made of memory (CD45RO+) T cells sorted from blood. The label giving this sample's cell subset or site can be read as: CD45RO+ enriched T cells. The V gene is TRBV25-1 and the J gene is TRBJ2-7; the D gene assignment is ambiguous. The CDR3 reads CASSEHYEQYF. In nucleotide form, the sequence is TGTGCCAGCAGTGAACACTACGAGCAGTACTTC.